This T cell receptor beta chain was captured in a study of T cells in tuberculosis. Notes on the study in general: Active tuberculosis patients had shorter CDR3-alpha; the beta difference was nonsignificant. Active tuberculosis alpha repertoires lay closer to GMM-specific TCRs than controls'.

CDR1 is LNHDA, CDR2 SQIVND, per germline (reference sequence). V was clipped by 8 bases and J by 3 bases, with 20 bases between them. CDR3 length: 15 residues. Clones were read by immunoSEQ multiplex PCR, and TCRdb kept only the in-frame ones, dropping some. The data show tens of thousands of clones, nearly 95% seen once. Concerning this clone itself: Its target is unknown.

V gene TRBV19 combines with J gene TRBJ2-7, with a weak D call TRBD1 (5 bases). Material for sequencing was PBMCs. The TCR comes from a donor between 10 and 35 years old with latent tuberculosis or without tuberculosis infection. The DNA for the CDR3 is TGTGCCAGTTCCCCAGGGCCCTACTCCCGCTACGAGCAGTACTTC. Protein sequence: CASSPGPYSRYEQYF.